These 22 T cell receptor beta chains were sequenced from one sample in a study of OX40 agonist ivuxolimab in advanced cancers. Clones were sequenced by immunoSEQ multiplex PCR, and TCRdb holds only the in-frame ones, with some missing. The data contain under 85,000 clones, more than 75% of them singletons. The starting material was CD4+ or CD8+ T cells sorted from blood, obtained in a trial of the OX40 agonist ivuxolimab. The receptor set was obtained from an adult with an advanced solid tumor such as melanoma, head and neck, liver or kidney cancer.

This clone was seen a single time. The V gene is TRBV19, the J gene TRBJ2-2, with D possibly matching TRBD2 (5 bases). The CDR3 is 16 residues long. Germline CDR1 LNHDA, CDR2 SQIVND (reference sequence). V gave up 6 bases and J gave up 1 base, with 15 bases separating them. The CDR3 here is CASSPSGRGNTGELFF. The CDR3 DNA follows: TGTGCCAGTAGCCCATCAGGACGGGGGAACACCGGGGAGCTGTTTTTT.

The CDR3 loop is CASSQEETGAKNIQYF. As DNA, the CDR3 is TGTGCCAGCAGTCAAGAAGAGACAGGAGCCAAAAACATTCAGTACTTC. This sequence joins TRBV6-1 and TRBJ2-4; TRBD1 might be the D (6 bases). The CDR3 runs to 16 residues. Deletions cut 5 bases from V and 0 bases from J, with 14 bases between. Per germline, CDR1 MNHNS and CDR2 SASEGT.

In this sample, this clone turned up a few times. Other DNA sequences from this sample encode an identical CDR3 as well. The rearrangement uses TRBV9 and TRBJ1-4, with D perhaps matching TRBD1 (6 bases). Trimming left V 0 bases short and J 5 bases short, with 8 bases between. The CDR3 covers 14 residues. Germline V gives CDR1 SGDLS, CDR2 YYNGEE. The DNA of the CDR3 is TGTGCCAGCAGCGTAGGGGGGCTAAATGAAAAACTGTTTTTT. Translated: CASSVGGLNEKLFF.

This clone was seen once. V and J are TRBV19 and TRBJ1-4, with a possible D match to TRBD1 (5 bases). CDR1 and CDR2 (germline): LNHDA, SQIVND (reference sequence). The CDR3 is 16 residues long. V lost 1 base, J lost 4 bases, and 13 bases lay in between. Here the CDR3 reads CASSIGGTGVNEKLFF. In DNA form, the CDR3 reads TGTGCCAGTAGTATAGGCGGGACGGGGGTTAATGAAAAACTGTTTTTT.

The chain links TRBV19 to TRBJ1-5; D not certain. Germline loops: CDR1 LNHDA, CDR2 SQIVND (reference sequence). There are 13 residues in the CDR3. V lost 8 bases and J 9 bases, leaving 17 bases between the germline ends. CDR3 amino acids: CASVAQRSGPQHF. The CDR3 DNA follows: TGTGCCAGTGTCGCCCAACGCTCGGGGCCCCAGCATTTT. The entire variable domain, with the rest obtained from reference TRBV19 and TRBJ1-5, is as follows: DGGITQSPKYLFRKEGQNVTLSCEQNLNHDAMYWYRQDPGQGLRLIYYSQIVNDFQKGDIAEGYSVSREKKESFPLTVTSAQKNPTAFYLCASVAQRSGPQHFGDGTRLSIL.

CDR3 coding DNA: TGTGCCAGCACCCCTCGGACAGGAGACTACGAGCAGTACTTC. This sequence encodes CASTPRTGDYEQYF. The chain couples TRBV6-5 to TRBJ2-5; the match to TRBD1 covers 7 bases. The J call is uncertain, as TRBJ2-7 better fits the DNA end. The germline CDR1 and CDR2 sequences are MNHEY and SVGAGI. The CDR3 is 14 amino acids.

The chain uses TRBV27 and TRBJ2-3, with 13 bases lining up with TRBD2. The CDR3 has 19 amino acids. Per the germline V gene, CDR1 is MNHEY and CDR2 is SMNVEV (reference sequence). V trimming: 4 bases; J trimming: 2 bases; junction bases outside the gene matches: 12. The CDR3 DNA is TGTGCCAGCAGTTCACTAGCGGGGGGGCCTTGGATATCCACAGATACGCAGTATTTT. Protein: CASSSLAGGPWISTDTQYF.

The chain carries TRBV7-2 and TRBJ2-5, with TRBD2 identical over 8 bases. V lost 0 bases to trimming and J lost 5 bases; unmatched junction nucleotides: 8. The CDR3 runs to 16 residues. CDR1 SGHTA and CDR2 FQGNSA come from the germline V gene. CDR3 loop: CASSLAGRGGRETQYF. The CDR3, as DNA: TGTGCCAGCAGCTTAGCGGGCCGGGGGGGCCGGGAGACCCAGTACTTC.

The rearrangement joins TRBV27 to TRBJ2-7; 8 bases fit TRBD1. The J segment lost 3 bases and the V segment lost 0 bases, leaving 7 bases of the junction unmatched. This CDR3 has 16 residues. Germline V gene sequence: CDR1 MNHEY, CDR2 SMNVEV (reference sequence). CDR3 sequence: CASSLSWVDRGYEQYF. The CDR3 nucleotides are TGTGCCAGCAGTTTATCTTGGGTTGACAGGGGCTACGAGCAGTACTTC.

The CDR3 sequence: CAISEGQGSYEQYV. In DNA form, the CDR3 reads TGTGCCATCAGTGAGGGTCAGGGGAGCTACGAGCAGTACGTC. The chain carries TRBV10-3 and TRBJ2-7, with D possibly TRBD1 on 6 matching bases. The CDR3 length is 14 residues. Germline CDR1 reads ENHRY; CDR2 reads SYGVKD. Trimming left V 2 bases short and J 3 bases short, with 11 bases between.

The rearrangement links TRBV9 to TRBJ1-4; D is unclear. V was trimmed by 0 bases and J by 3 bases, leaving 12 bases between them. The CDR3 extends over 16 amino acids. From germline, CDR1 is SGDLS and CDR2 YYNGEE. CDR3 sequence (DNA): TGTGCCAGCAGCGTAGAGGAGACGACTTCTAATGAAAAACTGTTTTTT. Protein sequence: CASSVEETTSNEKLFF. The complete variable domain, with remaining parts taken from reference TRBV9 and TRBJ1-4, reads DSGVTQTPKHLITATGQRVTLRCSPRSGDLSVYWYQQSLDQGLQFLIQYYNGEERAKGNILERFSAQQFPDLHSELNLSSLELGDSALYFCASSVEETTSNEKLFFGSGTQLSVL.

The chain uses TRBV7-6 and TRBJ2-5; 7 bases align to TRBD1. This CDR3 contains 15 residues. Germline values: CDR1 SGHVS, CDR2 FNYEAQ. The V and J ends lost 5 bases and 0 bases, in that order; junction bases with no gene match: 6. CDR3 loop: CASSPRQGYQETQYF. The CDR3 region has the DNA TGTGCCAGCAGCCCGCGACAGGGATACCAAGAGACCCAGTACTTC.

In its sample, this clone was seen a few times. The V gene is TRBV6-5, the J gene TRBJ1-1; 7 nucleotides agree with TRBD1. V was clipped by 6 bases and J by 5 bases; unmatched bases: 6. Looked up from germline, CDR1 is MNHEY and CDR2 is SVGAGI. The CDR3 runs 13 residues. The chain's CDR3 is CASSLRGRTEAFF. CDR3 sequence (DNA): TGTGCCAGCAGCCTCAGGGGGAGGACTGAAGCTTTCTTT.

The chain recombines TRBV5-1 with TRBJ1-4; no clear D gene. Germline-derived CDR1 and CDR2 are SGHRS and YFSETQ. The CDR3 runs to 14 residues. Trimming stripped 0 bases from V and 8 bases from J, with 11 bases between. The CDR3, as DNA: TGCGCCAGCAGCTTGGAGAGGGATGGCGAAAAACTGTTTTTT. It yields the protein CASSLERDGEKLFF. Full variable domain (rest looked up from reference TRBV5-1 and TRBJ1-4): KAGVTQTPRYLIKTRGQQVTLSCSPISGHRSVSWYQQTPGQGLQFLFEYFSETQRNKGNFPGRFSGRQFSNSRSEMNVSTLELGDSALYLCASSLERDGEKLFFGSGTQLSVL.

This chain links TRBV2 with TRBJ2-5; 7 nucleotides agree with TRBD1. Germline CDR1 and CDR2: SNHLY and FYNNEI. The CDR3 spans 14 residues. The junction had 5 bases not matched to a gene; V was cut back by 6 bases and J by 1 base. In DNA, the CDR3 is TGTGCCAGCAGATACAGGGGCGGCCAAGAGACCCAGTACTTC. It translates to CASRYRGGQETQYF. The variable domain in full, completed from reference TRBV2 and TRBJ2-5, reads EPEVTQTPSHQVTQMGQEVILRCVPISNHLYFYWYRQILGQKVEFLVSFYNNEISEKSEIFDDQFSVERPDGSNFTLKIRSTKLEDSAMYFCASRYRGGQETQYFGPGTRLLVL.

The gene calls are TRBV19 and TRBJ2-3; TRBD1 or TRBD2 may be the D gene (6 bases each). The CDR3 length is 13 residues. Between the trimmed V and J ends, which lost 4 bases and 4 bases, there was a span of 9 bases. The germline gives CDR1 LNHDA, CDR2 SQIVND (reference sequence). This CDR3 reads CASSTGGADTQYF. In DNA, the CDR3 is TGTGCCAGTAGTACCGGGGGCGCAGATACGCAGTATTTT.

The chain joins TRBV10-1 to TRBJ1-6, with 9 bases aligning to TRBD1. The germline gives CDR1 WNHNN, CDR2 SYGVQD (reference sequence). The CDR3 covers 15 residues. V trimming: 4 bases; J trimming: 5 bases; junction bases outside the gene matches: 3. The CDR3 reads CASSAGTGNNSPLHF. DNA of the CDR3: TGCGCCAGCAGTGCCGGGACAGGGAATAATTCACCCCTCCACTTT.

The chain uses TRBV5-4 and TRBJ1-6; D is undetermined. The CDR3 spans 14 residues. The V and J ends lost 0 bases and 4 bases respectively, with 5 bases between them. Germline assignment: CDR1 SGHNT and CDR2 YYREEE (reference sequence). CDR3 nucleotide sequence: TGTGCCAGCAGCTTGGGACAATATAATTCACCCCTCCACTTT. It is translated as CASSLGQYNSPLHF.

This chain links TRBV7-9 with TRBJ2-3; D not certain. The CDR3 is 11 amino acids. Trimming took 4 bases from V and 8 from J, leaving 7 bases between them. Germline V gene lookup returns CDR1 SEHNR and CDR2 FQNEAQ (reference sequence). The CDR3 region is CASSSTGTQYF. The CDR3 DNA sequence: TGTGCCAGCAGCTCGACCGGTACGCAGTATTTT.

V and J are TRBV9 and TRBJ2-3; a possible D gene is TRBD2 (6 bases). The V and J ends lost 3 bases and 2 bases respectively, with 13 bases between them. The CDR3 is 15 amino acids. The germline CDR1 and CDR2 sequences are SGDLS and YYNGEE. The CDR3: CASSESGLYTDTQYF. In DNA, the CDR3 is TGTGCCAGCAGCGAGTCGGGACTGTACACAGATACGCAGTATTTT.

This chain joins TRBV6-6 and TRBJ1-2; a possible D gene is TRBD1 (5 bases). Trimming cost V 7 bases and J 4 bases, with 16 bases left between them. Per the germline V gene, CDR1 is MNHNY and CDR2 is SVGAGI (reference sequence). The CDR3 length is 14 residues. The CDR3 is CASIGGGDPYGYTF. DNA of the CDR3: TGTGCCAGCATTGGGGGAGGCGACCCCTATGGCTACACCTTC.

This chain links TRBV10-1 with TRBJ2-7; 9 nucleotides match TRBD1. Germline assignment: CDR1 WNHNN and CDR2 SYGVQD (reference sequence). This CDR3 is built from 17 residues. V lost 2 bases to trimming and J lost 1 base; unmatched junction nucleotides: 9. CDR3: CASSEPPGQGSSYEQYV. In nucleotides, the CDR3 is TGCGCCAGCAGTGAGCCCCCGGGACAGGGTTCTTCCTACGAGCAGTACGTC.